A selection of T cell receptor beta chains follows, all from one sample in a study of cytomegalovirus exposure and HLA in healthy donors. The assay was immunoSEQ multiplex PCR, and TCRdb's table has in-frame clones only and misses some. In the table there are about 160,000 clones, around 72% of which are singletons. Sequenced input: PBMCs. These receptors originate from a woman between 40 and 50 years old in good health and CMV-seropositive. CDR3s include the opening cysteine and the closing phenylalanine or tryptophan. Each record gives: V gene, clone size, J gene, D gene, CDR3 protein, CDR3 DNA. A D gene is named only where the DNA matches it firmly. Clone size, where shown, is once, few, many, or a class for clones that have expanded.

V: TRBV9; size: .; J: TRBJ1-1; D: .; CDR3: CASSVDAGYFAEAFF; DNA: TGTGCCAGCAGCGTAGATGCAGGGTACTTCGCTGAAGCTTTCTTT
V: TRBV7-2; size: few; J: TRBJ2-5; D: .; CDR3: CASSLEGRETQYF; DNA: TGTGCCAGCAGCTTAGAGGGGAGGGAGACCCAGTACTTC
V: TRBV5-6; size: .; J: TRBJ1-2; D: .; CDR3: CASSSFGAGRNGYTF; DNA: TGTGCCAGCAGCTCTTTCGGTGCAGGGCGGAATGGCTACACCTTC
V: TRBV30; size: .; J: TRBJ1-6; D: .; CDR3: CAWGQPNSPLHF; DNA: TGTGCCTGGGGACAGCCTAATTCACCCCTCCACTTT
V: TRBV4-2; size: .; J: TRBJ2-7; D: .; CDR3: CASSAQQAGSYEQYF; DNA: TGTGCCAGCAGCGCTCAGCAAGCAGGGTCCTACGAGCAGTACTTC
V: TRBV9; size: .; J: TRBJ1-6; D: TRBD1; CDR3: CASSRDRENSPLHF; DNA: TGTGCCAGCAGCAGGGACAGGGAAAATTCACCCCTCCACTTT
V: TRBV5-1; size: .; J: TRBJ2-1; D: TRBD2; CDR3: CASSGPGGSSYNEQFF; DNA: TGCGCCAGCAGCGGTCCGGGCGGGAGCTCCTACAATGAGCAGTTCTTC
V: TRBV6-1; size: once; J: TRBJ2-3; D: .; CDR3: CASSQDRLADTQYF; DNA: TGTGCCAGCAGCCAAGACCGTCTAGCAGATACGCAGTATTTT
V: TRBV28; size: .; J: TRBJ1-2; D: .; CDR3: CASRLPGNYGYTF; DNA: TGTGCCAGCCGTCTTCCAGGGAACTATGGCTACACCTTC
V: TRBV28; size: .; J: TRBJ1-4; D: TRBD1; CDR3: CASSLLTGVGEKLFF; DNA: TGTGCCAGCAGTTTACTCACAGGGGTAGGTGAAAAACTGTTTTTT
V: TRBV25-1; size: .; J: TRBJ1-2; D: .; CDR3: CASRAEGYGYTF; DNA: TGTGCCAGCAGAGCGGAGGGCTATGGCTACACCTTC
V: TRBV7-9; size: .; J: TRBJ1-2; D: .; CDR3: CASSRIRDQGSGYTF; DNA: TGTGCCAGCAGCCGAATAAGAGACCAGGGCTCTGGCTACACCTTC
V: TRBV6-1; size: .; J: TRBJ1-2; D: .; CDR3: CASSGWGGRIDYGYTF; DNA: TGTGCCAGCAGTGGATGGGGGGGGCGTATCGACTATGGCTACACCTTC
V: TRBV6-5; size: .; J: TRBJ1-1; D: .; CDR3: CASRPPGHRNTEAFF; DNA: TGTGCCAGCAGGCCTCCGGGACATCGGAACACTGAAGCTTTCTTT
V: TRBV11-3; size: .; J: TRBJ2-1; D: TRBD2; CDR3: CASSSTSGGYEQFF; DNA: TGTGCCAGCAGCTCTACTAGCGGGGGCTATGAGCAGTTCTTC
V: TRBV30; size: .; J: TRBJ2-5; D: .; CDR3: CARSPWGEETQYF; DNA: TGTGCCCGCTCACCGTGGGGGGAAGAGACCCAGTACTTC
V: TRBV30; size: .; J: TRBJ1-3; D: .; CDR3: CAWRTPGAPTIYF; DNA: TGTGCCTGGAGGACCCCAGGGGCTCCGACCATATATTTT
V: TRBV5-1; size: .; J: TRBJ2-1; D: .; CDR3: CASSQVGGTYNEQFF; DNA: TGCGCCAGCAGCCAGGTTGGGGGCACCTACAATGAGCAGTTCTTC
V: TRBV5-1; size: .; J: TRBJ2-3; D: TRBD2; CDR3: CASSPGLAGITDTQYF; DNA: TGCGCCAGCAGCCCGGGACTAGCGGGAATCACAGATACGCAGTATTTT
V: TRBV6-1; size: .; J: TRBJ1-2; D: .; CDR3: CASSPAREGYTF; DNA: TGTGCCAGCAGCCCGGCGAGGGAGGGCTACACCTTC
V: TRBV7-9; size: .; J: TRBJ1-2; D: .; CDR3: CSSSLGTQGMGDGYTF; DNA: TGTTCCAGCAGCTTAGGTACCCAGGGGATGGGGGATGGCTACACCTTC
V: TRBV10-3; size: few; J: TRBJ2-2; D: .; CDR3: CAISVVGGATGELFF; DNA: TGTGCCATCAGTGTTGTAGGTGGGGCCACCGGGGAGCTGTTTTTT
V: TRBV11-3; size: .; J: TRBJ2-1; D: TRBD2; CDR3: CASKPLADPSYNEQFF; DNA: TGTGCCAGCAAACCCCTAGCGGACCCATCCTACAATGAGCAGTTCTTC
V: TRBV2; size: many; J: TRBJ1-1; D: .; CDR3: CASLYAGTEAFF; DNA: TGTGCCAGCCTTTATGCAGGGACTGAAGCTTTCTTT